This TCR beta chain was found in a study of blood T cell repertoires in COVID-19. Study as a whole: Italy, Spain and the United States were the sources of the convalescent and acute COVID-19 samples. PBMCs, B-cell-depleted T cells, or T cells were the source of the cDNA or gDNA that made up the material.

In the original analysis: Using reference gene primer amplification, nucleated cell counts were estimated. Profiled with immunoSEQ multiplex PCR; TCRdb holds only in-frame clones, not every one. For V, J and clone size, that table is used; D and trimming come from the DNA. The sample includes just over 150,000 clones, almost 85% of them seen just once. This receptor was obtained from a woman aged 80 or over with acute or convalescent COVID-19. Input material: peripheral blood.

In nucleotides, the CDR3 is TGTGCTAGTGGTTTGGGAGCCCCTACCCCAGCTTTCTTT. Translated: CASGLGAPTPAFF. V usage is TRBV12-5 and J usage is TRBJ1-1; D is undetermined. CDR1 is LGHNT and CDR2 is FRNRAP in the germline V gene. The V gene lost 1 base and the J gene lost 10 bases, with 13 bases spanning the gap. The CDR3 is made up of 13 amino acids.